This is a list of T cell receptor beta chains from one sample in a study of identical twins. TCRdb used MiXCR to reprocess the 5' RACE reads, holding one entry per CDR3 protein. The sample includes approximately 600,000 distinct CDR3 sequences, around 7.5% of them seen just once. The same specimen was also included in a second study, on yellow fever vaccine responses in identical twins.

The sample consisted of PBMCs. These receptors all come from a woman aged 18 to 35 in good health. The CDR3 runs from the conserved cysteine through the conserved F or W. A D gene is named only where the DNA matches it firmly. Expanded clones get a size class; other rows say once, few or many, or leave the size out.

v_gene	abundance	j_gene	d_gene	CDR3nt	CDR3aa
TRBV3-1	.	TRBJ2-4	.	TGTGCCAGCAGCTATAGGGGCGATTACATTCAGTACTTC	CASSYRGDYIQYF
TRBV5-1	.	TRBJ2-7	TRBD1	TGCGCCAGCAGCCTGACCGGGACAGGAATTTCCTACGAGCAGTACTTC	CASSLTGTGISYEQYF
TRBV12-3/TRBV12-4	many	TRBJ2-3	.	TGTGCCAGCAGACCCCAGGGGCTAGGGGGCACAGATACGCAGTATTTT	CASRPQGLGGTDTQYF
TRBV25-1	few	TRBJ2-2	TRBD2	TGTGCCAGCAGTACTAGCGGGGGGACGAACACCGGGGAGCTGTTTTTT	CASSTSGGTNTGELFF
TRBV15	few	TRBJ2-1	.	TGTGCCACCAGCAGAGGGGGGTCAGGCTACAATGAGCAGTTCTTC	CATSRGGSGYNEQFF
TRBV12-3/TRBV12-4	many	TRBJ1-2	.	TGTGCCAGCAGTCCGGGGGGGGCCGGCTGGGGCTACACCTTC	CASSPGGAGWGYTF
TRBV5-1	few	TRBJ2-7	.	TGCGCCAGCAGCTTGACGAGCGGGTGGGAGCAGTACTTC	CASSLTSGWEQYF
TRBV16	few	TRBJ1-5	.	TGTGCCAGCAGACCCAGGGGAGATCAGCCCCAGCATTTT	CASRPRGDQPQHF
TRBV15	many	TRBJ2-2	.	TGTGCCACCAGCAGAGAGGCCCGGGTCCTCGCGAACACCGGGGAGCTGTTTTTT	CATSREARVLANTGELFF
TRBV2	.	TRBJ2-1	TRBD2	TGTGCCAGCAGTGTGACTAGCGGGAGGATGAATGAGCAGTTCTTC	CASSVTSGRMNEQFF
TRBV14	few	TRBJ2-7	TRBD2	TGTGCCAGCAGCCAAGCTCGCGGGAGGGCCCACGAGCAGTACTTC	CASSQARGRAHEQYF
TRBV5-1	.	TRBJ2-7	TRBD1	TGCGCCAGCAGCTTGGAAAGCCGGGACAGGGGTTACGAGCAGTACTTC	CASSLESRDRGYEQYF
TRBV12-3/TRBV12-4	many	TRBJ1-1	.	TGTGCCAGCAGTGGACAGCTGGTCACTGAAGCTTTCTTT	CASSGQLVTEAFF
TRBV12-3/TRBV12-4	.	TRBJ1-2	TRBD1	TGTGCCAGCAGTTTCGGGACAGGGGGCCAGAGCTATGGCTACACCTTC	CASSFGTGGQSYGYTF
TRBV11-2	.	TRBJ1-1	TRBD1	TGTGCCAGCAGCGCGACAGGGGGCGTACGGACTGAAGCTTTCTTT	CASSATGGVRTEAFF
TRBV28	.	TRBJ2-1	.	TGTGCCAGCAGTTTTAACCCCGGGAATGAGCAGTTCTTC	CASSFNPGNEQFF
TRBV20-1	few	TRBJ2-4	.	TGCAGTGCTACCGTACAGGGTGCAAGTTACATTCAGTACTTC	CSATVQGASYIQYF
TRBV6-1	few	TRBJ2-4	.	TGTGCCAGCAGCGATCTGGGACACTCCAAAAACATTCAGTACTTC	CASSDLGHSKNIQYF
TRBV20-1	few	TRBJ2-1	TRBD2	TGCAGTGCTGACTCTAGCGGGAGGGCGGATGAGCAGTTCTTC	CSADSSGRADEQFF
TRBV20-1	many	TRBJ2-5	.	TGCAGTGCTAGAGATTGGGGCGGTTTTAGAGAGACCCAGTACTTC	CSARDWGGFRETQYF
TRBV11-2	many	TRBJ2-2	TRBD1	TGTGCCAGCAGCTTAGGTTGGGACAGGGGGCGTGCGACGGGGGAGCTGTTTTTT	CASSLGWDRGRATGELFF
TRBV5-5	.	TRBJ2-1	.	TGTGCCAGCAGTAAGGATCTGGACAGTCTTACTTACAATGAGCAGTTCTTC	CASSKDLDSLTYNEQFF
TRBV29-1	many	TRBJ1-1	.	TGCAGCGTTTATGACACTGAAGCTTTCTTT	CSVYDTEAFF
TRBV5-1	many	TRBJ2-2	.	TGCGCCAGCAGCATCAGGACGGGGAACACCGGGGAGCTGTTTTTT	CASSIRTGNTGELFF
TRBV29-1	.	TRBJ2-1	.	TGCAGCGTTGATGGTGGGCTTTACAATGAGCAGTTCTTC	CSVDGGLYNEQFF
TRBV4-1	once	TRBJ2-5	TRBD2	TGCGCCAGCAGCCAAGACCCTTGGGAGGGAGCGGGACCAATGGAGACCCAGTACTTC	CASSQDPWEGAGPMETQYF
TRBV3-1	many	TRBJ2-7	.	TGTGCCAGCAGCCAAGCCGCTAGCTCCTACGAGCAGTACTTC	CASSQAASSYEQYF
TRBV10-3	many	TRBJ2-2	.	TGTGCCATCCAGTACAGCGATGGCGCCGGGGAGCTGTTTTTT	CAIQYSDGAGELFF
TRBV6-5	few	TRBJ1-6	.	TGTGCCAGCAGTTACGGGGTCGAGAATTCACCCCTCCACTTT	CASSYGVENSPLHF
TRBV5-1	many	TRBJ2-7	TRBD1	TGCGCCAGCAGCCCGAACAGGGGAAACCGCTACGAGCAGTACTTC	CASSPNRGNRYEQYF
TRBV19	.	TRBJ1-6	.	TGTGCCAGTAGTAGACCAGACCAGACCTCCAATTCACCCCTCCACTTT	CASSRPDQTSNSPLHF
TRBV2	few	TRBJ2-2	TRBD1	TGTGCCACCAAAACCGGGACAGGCATCACCGGGGAGCTGTTTTTT	CATKTGTGITGELFF
TRBV12-3/TRBV12-4	many	TRBJ2-1	TRBD2	TGTGCCAGCAGTTCTAGCGGGAGTATTCCCAATGAGCAGTTCTTC	CASSSSGSIPNEQFF
TRBV9	.	TRBJ2-1	TRBD1	TGTGCCAGCAGCGTAGAGGGGGCGTTAATGAATGAGCAGTTCTTC	CASSVEGALMNEQFF
TRBV5-1	few	TRBJ2-5	.	TGCGCCAGCAGCTTGCTCAGTAGCGGACAAGAGACCCAGTACTTC	CASSLLSSGQETQYF
TRBV11-2	.	TRBJ2-5	.	TGTGCCACCCGATCCCTGACAGGGAGGGGAGAGACCCAGTACTTC	CATRSLTGRGETQYF
TRBV11-3	many	TRBJ2-3	.	TGTGCCAGCAGCTTGAGGGGGATCGGCACAGATACGCAGTATTTT	CASSLRGIGTDTQYF
TRBV12-3/TRBV12-4	many	TRBJ2-3	TRBD2	TGTGCCAGCAGTTCAAGTCCTAGCGGGAGGGGGAGGACAGATACGCAGTATTTT	CASSSSPSGRGRTDTQYF
TRBV10-3	many	TRBJ1-1	TRBD1	TGTGCCATCAGCGGGACAGGGAACACTGAAGCTTTCTTT	CAISGTGNTEAFF
TRBV20-1	few	TRBJ2-5	.	TGCAGTGCTAGAGATGACAGGCAAGAGACCCAGTACTTC	CSARDDRQETQYF
TRBV9	many	TRBJ1-1	TRBD1	TGTGCCAGCAGCGCCCAGGGGGGAAGGAGCACTGAAGCTTTCTTT	CASSAQGGRSTEAFF
TRBV11-2	few	TRBJ2-1	TRBD2	TGTGCCAGCACCCCAGGGACTAGACATGAGCAGTTCTTC	CASTPGTRHEQFF
TRBV25-1	.	TRBJ2-5	TRBD2	TGTGCCAGCAGTGACCTATCCACTAGCGGACAAGAGACCCAGTACTTC	CASSDLSTSGQETQYF
TRBV5-6	.	TRBJ2-1	.	TGTGCCAGCAGCAGGGGGGCCGACTACAATGAGCAGTTCTTC	CASSRGADYNEQFF